A selection of T cell receptor beta chains follows, all from one sample in a study of blood T cell repertoires in COVID-19. TCRdb keeps only in-frame clones here, not all; method: immunoSEQ multiplex PCR. The sample lists 68,000 or so clones; around nine tenths were seen once. Sequencing input: peripheral blood. All receptors come from a human donor in a cohort sampled during active COVID-19. The CDR3 runs from the conserved cysteine through the conserved F or W. A D gene is named only where the DNA matches it firmly. The listing skips clone size in some rows; elsewhere it reads once, few, many or a size class.

>TRBV27|TRBJ2-7|-|-
CASSSRRGNQQYF
TGTGCCAGCAGTTCCCGACGGGGAAACCAGCAGTACTTC
>TRBV6-5|TRBJ1-3|TRBD1|-
CASIQGVTGNTIYF
TGTGCCAGCATTCAGGGGGTCACTGGAAACACCATATATTTT
>TRBV28|TRBJ1-2|-|-
CASLGRENIYGYTF
TGTGCCAGCCTCGGGAGGGAAAACATCTATGGCTACACCTTC
>TRBV28|TRBJ1-1|TRBD1|-
CASLGQLNTEAFF
TGTGCCAGCCTGGGACAGCTGAACACTGAAGCTTTCTTT
>TRBV11-2|TRBJ2-6|-|-
CASRDSLRANVLTF
TGTGCCAGCAGGGACAGCCTAAGGGCCAACGTCCTGACTTTC
>TRBV28|TRBJ1-6|-|-
CASDYIDRSYNSPLHF
TGTGCCAGCGACTACATTGACAGGTCATATAATTCACCCCTCCACTTT
>TRBV5-1|TRBJ2-1|-|-
CASRTIQGLHEQFF
TGCGCCAGCAGGACTATTCAAGGCCTACATGAGCAGTTCTTC
>TRBV6-5|TRBJ1-1|-|once
CASSSTGNTEAFF
TGTGCCAGCAGTTCGACAGGGAACACTGAAGCTTTCTTT
>TRBV19|TRBJ2-1|TRBD2|-
CASSRTSGGAGDEQFF
TGTGCCAGTAGTAGGACTAGCGGGGGGGCGGGCGATGAGCAGTTCTTC
>TRBV6-4|TRBJ2-1|TRBD2|-
CASSPGTRGVAEQFF
TGTGCCAGCAGCCCAGGGACTAGGGGGGTCGCGGAGCAGTTCTTC
>TRBV19|TRBJ1-6|-|-
CASMSFNSPLHF
TGTGCCAGTATGAGTTTCAATTCACCCCTCCACTTT
>TRBV2|TRBJ2-3|-|-
CASRLATNTDTQYF
TGTGCCAGCAGGTTAGCAACCAACACAGATACGCAGTATTTT
>TRBV5-1|TRBJ1-2|TRBD1|once
CASSLGDRDYGYTF
TGCGCCAGCAGCTTGGGGGACAGGGACTATGGCTACACCTTC
>TRBV28|TRBJ1-1|-|-
CASSTPRAARRGTEAFF
TGTGCCAGCAGTACCCCCCGGGCAGCAAGGAGGGGCACTGAAGCTTTCTTT
>TRBV18|TRBJ1-6|-|-
CASSPVNNSPLHF
TGTGCCAGCTCACCCGTTAATAATTCACCCCTCCACTTT
>TRBV30|TRBJ2-7|TRBD1|-
CAWDGQGRIHEQYF
TGTGCCTGGGACGGACAGGGTAGGATTCACGAGCAGTACTTC
>TRBV5-1|TRBJ2-7|-|-
CASSLASIADEQYF
TGCGCCAGCAGCTTGGCAAGCATTGCTGACGAGCAGTACTTC
>TRBV19|TRBJ1-1|-|-
CASAQEGLPEAFF
TGTGCCAGCGCCCAGGAGGGACTACCTGAAGCTTTCTTT
>TRBV5-1|TRBJ2-2|TRBD2|-
CASSPGTSEAGELFF
TGCGCCAGCAGCCCTGGGACTAGCGAAGCCGGGGAGCTGTTTTTT
>TRBV29-1|TRBJ2-5|TRBD1|-
CSVDRQGPETQYF
TGCAGCGTTGACAGACAGGGACCAGAGACCCAGTACTTC
>TRBV19|TRBJ1-1|-|-
CASKDSKAFF
TGTGCCAGTAAGGACAGTAAAGCTTTCTTT
>TRBV28|TRBJ2-7|-|-
CASSPSLAALYEQYF
TGTGCCAGCAGCCCCTCGTTAGCGGCCCTATACGAGCAGTACTTC
>TRBV5-1|TRBJ2-2|-|-
CASSSDGQNTGELFF
TGCGCCAGCAGCTCGGACGGACAGAACACCGGGGAGCTGTTTTTT
>TRBV5-1|TRBJ2-5|TRBD2|few
CASSFPTSGGQETQYF
TGCGCCAGCAGCTTTCCGACTAGCGGGGGGCAAGAGACCCAGTACTTC
>TRBV30|TRBJ2-2|TRBD1|-
CAWSVLGQAVYGSGELFF
TGTGCCTGGAGTGTACTAGGACAGGCGGTATACGGATCCGGGGAGCTGTTTTTT
>TRBV5-4|TRBJ2-1|TRBD2|-
CASSLAGAGGPGEQFF
TGTGCCAGCAGCTTGGCCGGAGCGGGGGGGCCGGGTGAGCAGTTCTTC
>TRBV7-7|TRBJ2-1|TRBD2|-
CASSLLTGGPHEQFF
TGTGCCAGCAGCTTATTAACGGGGGGGCCTCATGAGCAGTTCTTC
>TRBV7-9|TRBJ2-1|-|-
CASSPGRQAYNEQFF
TGTGCCAGCAGCCCAGGTCGCCAGGCCTACAATGAGCAGTTCTTC
>TRBV5-1|TRBJ2-6|TRBD1|-
CASSPRGQAFSGANVLTF
TGCGCCAGCAGCCCTAGGGGACAGGCCTTCTCTGGGGCCAACGTCCTGACTTTC